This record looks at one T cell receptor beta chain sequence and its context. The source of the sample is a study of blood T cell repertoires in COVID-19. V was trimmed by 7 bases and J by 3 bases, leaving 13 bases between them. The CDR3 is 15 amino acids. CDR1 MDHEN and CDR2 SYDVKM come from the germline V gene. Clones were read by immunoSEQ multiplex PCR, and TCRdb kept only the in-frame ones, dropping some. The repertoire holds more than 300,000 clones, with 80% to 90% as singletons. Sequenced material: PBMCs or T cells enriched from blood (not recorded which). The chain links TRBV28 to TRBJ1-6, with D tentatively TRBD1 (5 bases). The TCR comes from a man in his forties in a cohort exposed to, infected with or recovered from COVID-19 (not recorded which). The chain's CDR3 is CASTSREVYNSPLHF. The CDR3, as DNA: TGTGCCAGCACCTCCAGGGAAGTCTATAATTCACCCCTCCACTTT.